The source of this T cell receptor (beta chain) is a study of radiation and T cells in renal cell carcinoma. General study points: From baseline, blood top tumor clonotypes peaked at 2 weeks post-radiation.

Notes on this clone: Its antigen is undetermined.

Time point reported: baseline pretreatment blood. As to treatment: 15 Gy SBRT to primary tumor, nephrectomy 4 weeks later. Looked up from germline, CDR1 is MNHEY and CDR2 is SMNVEV (reference sequence). V lost 5 bases to trimming and J lost 7 bases; unmatched junction nucleotides: 18. The CDR3 contains 18 residues. The table came from immunoSEQ multiplex PCR; TCRdb's copy has only in-frame clones and leaves some out. Among some 120,000 clones, 82% were seen once, and the ten largest hold approximately 3%. Sequencing used blood, obtained from a patient whose treatment included radiotherapy and nephrectomy. This TCR came from an older woman with renal cell carcinoma. The chain carries TRBV27 and TRBJ1-5; 9 bases line up with TRBD1. CDR3 protein: CASSDPGQGIFDNQPQHF. The CDR3 DNA sequence: TGTGCCAGCAGTGACCCGGGACAGGGCATCTTCGACAACCAGCCCCAGCATTTT.